The 4 T cell receptor beta chains listed next were all sequenced from one sample in a study of T cells in Graves' hyperthyroidism and ophthalmopathy. TCR beta CDR3 sequences were amplified from RNA transcripts. RT-PCR in the first round (using the HTBI primer set) targeted the TCR CDR3. TCRdb redid the calling of the multiplex PCR reads with MiXCR, one entry per CDR3 protein. The sample holds roughly 800,000 distinct CDR3 sequences, over 35% seen once. Sequencing input: blood. The source of these receptors is a man aged 18 to 30 with Graves' hyperthyroidism.

The genes are TRBV7-9 and TRBJ1-3, with D hard to call. V was clipped by 1 base and J by 0 bases, with 10 bases between them. This CDR3 contains 16 residues. Germline V gene sequence: CDR1 SEHNR, CDR2 FQNEAQ (reference sequence). CDR3 amino acids: CASSLDETLSGNTIYF. CDR3 in DNA: TGTGCCAGCAGCTTAGATGAGACGCTCTCTGGAAACACCATATATTTT. The variable domain in full, with the rest retrieved from reference TRBV7-9 and TRBJ1-3, is DTGVSQNPRHKITKRGQNVTFRCDPISEHNRLYWYRQTLGQGPEFLTYFQNEAQLEKSRLLSDRFSAERPKGSFSTLEIQRTEQGDSAMYLCASSLDETLSGNTIYFGEGSWLTVV.

Concerning this clonotype itself: A much larger clonotype is one base distant, so this may be a read error. The genes are TRBV7-9 and TRBJ2-5, with TRBD1 as a possible D gene (5 bases). Germline CDR1 is SEHNR and CDR2 is FQNEAQ (reference sequence). The V gene lost 5 bases and the J gene lost 5 bases, with 9 bases spanning the gap. The CDR3 has 12 residues. The CDR3 protein is CASSQGDETQYF. CDR3 in DNA: TGTGCCAGCAGCCAGGGCGACGAGACCCAGTACTTC. The whole variable domain, filled in from reference TRBV7-9 and TRBJ2-5, reads DTGVSQNPRHKITKRGQNVTFRCDPISEHNRLYWYRQTLGQGPEFLTYFQNEAQLEKSRLLSDRFSAERPKGSFSTLEIQRTEQGDSAMYLCASSQGDETQYFGPGTRLLVL.

The chain joins TRBV5-1 to TRBJ1-3; weak D call: TRBD1 (5 bases). Trimming removed 4 bases from V and 0 bases from J, with 11 bases in between. Germline lookup yields CDR1 SGHRS and CDR2 YFSETQ. There are 15 residues in the CDR3. The CDR3 loop reads CASSTGPISGNTIYF. DNA of the CDR3: TGCGCCAGCAGCACGGGACCGATCTCTGGAAACACCATATATTTT.

On this clonotype itself: A much larger clone sits a single nucleotide away, making a read error possible. This chain joins TRBV29-1 and TRBJ2-5; 12 bases line up with TRBD2. The CDR3 runs to 16 residues. The germline V gene encodes CDR1 SQVTM and CDR2 ANQGSEA. The J segment lost 5 bases and the V segment lost 4 bases, leaving 11 bases of the junction unmatched. DNA of the CDR3: TGCAGCGTTGCAGATCCCGGACTAGCGGGGAAGGAGACCCAGTACTTC. This translates into CSVADPGLAGKETQYF.